Listed below are T cell receptor beta chains from one sample, sequenced in a study of cytomegalovirus exposure and HLA in healthy donors. Clones were read by immunoSEQ multiplex PCR, and TCRdb kept only the in-frame ones, dropping some. The sample records about 110,000 clones, about 94% being singletons. Sequencing used PBMCs. These receptors originate from a woman younger than 30 in good health and CMV-seronegative. CDR3s include the opening cysteine and the closing phenylalanine or tryptophan. Fields, in order: V gene, D gene, clone size, J gene, CDR3 protein, CDR3 DNA. The D gene is left open where the match is weak. Only some rows state a clone size, as once, few, many or a class for expanded clones.

TRBV15,TRBD1,once,TRBJ2-3,CATRDRVKADTQYF,TGTGCCACCAGGGACAGGGTTAAAGCAGATACGCAGTATTTT
TRBV6-5,.,.,TRBJ1-5,CASSYSENQPQHF,TGTGCCAGCAGTTATTCCGAGAATCAGCCCCAGCATTTT
TRBV5-4,TRBD1,.,TRBJ1-2,CASSFSTGNYGYTF,TGTGCCAGCAGCTTTTCGACAGGGAACTATGGCTACACCTTC
TRBV20-1,.,.,TRBJ2-5,CSARKEETQYF,TGCAGTGCTAGAAAGGAGGAGACCCAGTACTTC
TRBV7-3,TRBD2,.,TRBJ2-1,CASSPGGTSDTNEQFF,TGTGCCAGCAGCCCCGGTGGGACTAGCGATACCAATGAGCAGTTCTTC
TRBV10-3,.,.,TRBJ1-1,CAISQGQNTEAFF,TGTGCCATATCCCAGGGGCAAAACACTGAAGCTTTCTTT
TRBV11-2,TRBD2,.,TRBJ2-3,CASSFLAGWADTQYF,TGTGCCAGCAGCTTCCTAGCGGGGTGGGCAGATACGCAGTATTTT
TRBV10-3,.,.,TRBJ1-5,CAISGQPDQPQHF,TGTGCCATCAGCGGACAGCCAGATCAGCCCCAGCATTTT
TRBV30,.,.,TRBJ2-7,CAWSGHETYEQYF,TGTGCCTGGAGTGGACACGAAACCTACGAGCAGTACTTC
TRBV4-3,.,.,TRBJ1-2,CASSQDMTGNYGYTF,TGCGCCAGCAGCCAAGATATGACAGGAAACTATGGCTACACCTTC
TRBV7-9,.,.,TRBJ2-1,CASSSSPLQVGSTYNEQFF,TGTGCCAGCAGCTCCTCTCCCCTGCAGGTGGGCTCAACCTACAATGAGCAGTTCTTC
TRBV18,.,once,TRBJ2-6,CASSPSTVGSSGANVLTF,TGTGCCAGCTCACCGAGTACAGTTGGATCCTCTGGGGCCAACGTCCTGACTTTC
TRBV28,.,.,TRBJ2-5,CASSTTQETQYF,TGTGCCAGCAGTACCACTCAAGAGACCCAGTACTTC